This T cell receptor (beta chain) was retrieved from a study of blood T cell repertoires in COVID-19. Study at large: COVID-19 samples collected from the United States, Italy and Spain covered acute and convalescent phases. The cDNA or gDNA used as material had been derived from T cells, B-cell-depleted T cells, or PBMCs.

This CDR3 is 13 amino acids long. V was pared by 2 bases and J by 6 bases, with 10 bases between. Germline V gene sequence: CDR1 KGHSH, CDR2 LQKENI. Methods used by the authors: The authors estimated nucleated cell counts from reference gene primer amplification. Sequencing used immunoSEQ multiplex PCR; TCRdb keeps in-frame clones, though not all of them. The V and J calls and the clone size are those of that table, but D and trimming were determined from the DNA. The sample consists of some 220,000 clones, 75% to 85% of them appearing once. The TCR originated in a human donor in a cohort sampled during active COVID-19. Sequencing was done on a sample of peripheral blood. The chain recombines TRBV18 with TRBJ1-2; D gene uncertain. CDR3 region: CASSPGTQDGYTF. The CDR3 bases are TGTGCCAGCTCACCAGGAACCCAGGATGGCTACACCTTC.